This T cell receptor beta chain appears in the sequencing data of a study of blood T cell repertoires in COVID-19. Study as a whole: Researchers got acute and convalescent COVID-19 samples from the United States, Italy and Spain. Sample material is recorded as cDNA or gDNA derived from T cells, B-cell-depleted T cells, or PBMCs.

This clone was detected once. Germline CDR1 reads LNHDA; CDR2 reads SQIVND (reference sequence). CDR3 length: 14 residues. J was trimmed by 0 bases and V by 5 bases; bases with no gene match: 3. In the study's own analysis: Cell counts per sample came from amplifying reference gene primers. Measured with immunoSEQ multiplex PCR; TCRdb has only the in-frame clones, and not every one. V, J and clone size reflect that table, while D and trimming were determined from the DNA. The sample lists about 150,000 clones; 84% were seen once. This TCR was sampled from a human donor in a cohort sampled during active COVID-19. The sample was peripheral blood. This sequence joins TRBV19 and TRBJ1-2; 7 nucleotides line up with TRBD1. CDR3 DNA sequence: TGTGCCAGTAGTCCCGGGACAGCTAACTATGGCTACACCTTC. It specifies CASSPGTANYGYTF.